The 29 T cell receptor beta chains below were found in one sample sequenced in a study of blood T cell repertoires in COVID-19. Produced via immunoSEQ multiplex PCR; TCRdb's table is partial and in-frame only. Among about 140,000 clones listed, over 75% were seen once. Sequencing was performed on peripheral blood. Source of these receptors: a human donor in a cohort sampled during active COVID-19.

This clone was seen only once. This rearrangement joins TRBV19 to TRBJ2-7; 9 bases align to TRBD2. The CDR3 sequence is 14 residues long. Per the germline V gene, CDR1 is LNHDA and CDR2 is SQIVND (reference sequence). Unmatched junction bases numbered 4, after V lost 3 bases and J lost 4 bases. CDR3 residues: CASSISGREYEQYF. The CDR3 DNA follows: TGTGCCAGTAGTATTAGCGGGAGAGAATACGAGCAGTACTTC. Filled out from reference TRBV19 and TRBJ2-7, the complete variable domain reads DGGITQSPKYLFRKEGQNVTLSCEQNLNHDAMYWYRQDPGQGLRLIYYSQIVNDFQKGDIAEGYSVSREKKESFPLTVTSAQKNPTAFYLCASSISGREYEQYFGPGTRLTVT.

This clone has more than one count but fewer than ten. The V call is TRBV6-1, the J call TRBJ2-7; TRBD2 might be the D (6 bases). This CDR3 region has 17 residues. CDR1 and CDR2 from the germline V gene are MNHNS and SASEGT. The V end lost 0 bases, the J end lost 3 bases, and 18 bases lay between the germline ends. This CDR3 reads CASSEAYSLPDYYEQYF. CDR3 nucleotides: TGTGCCAGCAGTGAAGCGTATTCTCTGCCGGACTACTACGAGCAGTACTTC.

In this sample, this clone turned up a few times. The chain has TRBV5-1 and TRBJ2-7, with 7 positions matching TRBD2. Germline CDR1 reads SGHRS; CDR2 reads YFSETQ. V was pared by 0 bases and J by 3 bases, with 6 bases of the junction left unmatched. This CDR3 region has 15 residues. Written as DNA, the CDR3 is TGCGCCAGCAGCTTGGCGGCGGGAGTCTTCTACGAGCAGTACTTC. Its translation: CASSLAAGVFYEQYF.

V is TRBV2 and J is TRBJ1-1; 9 bases match TRBD1. The CDR3 spans 14 residues. Germline V gene data show CDR1 as SNHLY and CDR2 as FYNNEI. V dropped 2 bases and J dropped 3; count of bases not matched to a gene: 1. CDR3 region: CASSERDRDTEAFF. The CDR3 bases are TGTGCCAGCAGTGAAAGGGACAGGGACACTGAAGCTTTCTTT. Full variable domain (rest looked up from reference TRBV2 and TRBJ1-1): EPEVTQTPSHQVTQMGQEVILRCVPISNHLYFYWYRQILGQKVEFLVSFYNNEISEKSEIFDDQFSVERPDGSNFTLKIRSTKLEDSAMYFCASSERDRDTEAFFGQGTRLTVV.

The chain joins TRBV9 to TRBJ1-1, with a tentative D call TRBD1 (5 bases). In germline, CDR1 is SGDLS, CDR2 YYNGEE. This CDR3 is 14 amino acids long. Trimming pared 6 bases from V and 0 bases from J, leaving 12 bases between. CDR3 residues: CASNSGMMNTEAFF. In nucleotides, the CDR3 is TGTGCCAGCAACTCAGGGATGATGAACACTGAAGCTTTCTTT. Full variable domain (outside the CDR3, taken from reference TRBV9 and TRBJ1-1): DSGVTQTPKHLITATGQRVTLRCSPRSGDLSVYWYQQSLDQGLQFLIQYYNGEERAKGNILERFSAQQFPDLHSELNLSSLELGDSALYFCASNSGMMNTEAFFGQGTRLTVV.

The chain uses TRBV2 and TRBJ2-3; D is unclear. Germline V lookup: CDR1 SNHLY, CDR2 FYNNEI. The V and J ends lost 2 bases and 7 bases respectively, with 7 bases between them. This CDR3 region has 12 residues. This chain's CDR3 is CASSEQEHTQYF. In DNA form, the CDR3 reads TGTGCCAGCAGTGAACAGGAACATACGCAGTATTTT.

This chain uses TRBV11-2 with TRBJ2-7; 10 bases agree with TRBD1. Per germline, CDR1 SGHAT and CDR2 FQNNGV. The J segment lost 4 bases and the V segment lost 1 base, leaving 4 bases of the junction unmatched. The CDR3 runs to 15 residues. For the CDR3, the DNA is TGTGCCAGCAGCTTAGTAAGACAGGGGGCTTACGAGCAGTACTTC. Translation: CASSLVRQGAYEQYF.

The sample holds a few counts of this clone. The V and J genes are TRBV28 and TRBJ2-5, with 7 bases that match TRBD2. With V trimmed by 3 bases and J by 1 base, 2 bases remained unmatched. There are 14 residues in the CDR3. The V gene's germline CDR1 is MDHEN and CDR2 SYDVKM. DNA of the CDR3: TGTGCCAGCAGTTTGGGGGGGTCCCAAGAGACCCAGTACTTC. It yields the protein CASSLGGSQETQYF.

The rearrangement joins TRBV4-1 to TRBJ1-1, with a tentative D call TRBD1 (6 bases). CDR3 length: 15 amino acids. The germline CDR1 and CDR2 sequences are MGHRA and YSYEKL. The germline V and J ends were trimmed by 4 bases and 2 bases, with 14 bases remaining between them. This CDR3 is CASSLTDSYNTEAFF. CDR3 sequence (DNA): TGCGCCAGCAGCCTAACGGACAGTTACAACACTGAAGCTTTCTTT.

This clone has only one observation. V gene TRBV5-8 combines with J gene TRBJ2-1; 7 bases map to TRBD1. CDR1 is SGHTS, CDR2 YDEGEE, per germline. Germline trimming cut 2 bases from V and 8 bases from J; bases unmatched to any gene: 4. This CDR3 contains 13 residues. CDR3 nucleotides: TGTGCCAGCAGCTTCAACAGGGGACATGAGCAGTTCTTC. Translating gives CASSFNRGHEQFF.

V and J are TRBV18 and TRBJ1-6, with 8 bases that match TRBD1. The V gene end was trimmed by 4 bases and the J gene end by 8 bases; junction bases not matched to a gene: 7. There are 15 residues in the CDR3. Germline CDR1 is KGHSH and CDR2 is LQKENI. CDR3 amino acids: CASSQTGERDSPLHF. The CDR3 DNA reads as TGTGCCAGCTCACAGACAGGGGAACGGGATTCACCCCTCCACTTT.

For the CDR3, the DNA is TGTGCCAGCAGCTCCTCTAGCGGGAGTCCGTCCGGGGAGCTGTTTTTT. It yields the protein CASSSSSGSPSGELFF. The chain employs TRBV7-2 and TRBJ2-2, with 10 bases that match TRBD2. This CDR3 comprises 16 residues. V trimming: 4 bases; J trimming: 6 bases; junction bases outside the gene matches: 8. Germline loops: CDR1 SGHTA, CDR2 FQGNSA.

In its sample, this clone was seen a few times. The chain couples TRBV27 to TRBJ1-5, with 8 bases aligning to TRBD1. Germline V gene lookup returns CDR1 MNHEY and CDR2 SMNVEV (reference sequence). CDR3 length equals 18 residues. Unmatched junction bases numbered 13, after V lost 3 bases and J lost 3 bases. This CDR3 reads CASSFRGDRGRANQPQHF. The CDR3 DNA sequence: TGTGCCAGCAGTTTCAGGGGCGACAGGGGAAGGGCCAATCAGCCCCAGCATTTT.

The rearrangement uses TRBV5-6 and TRBJ2-7; tentatively, D is TRBD1 (5 bases). Germline V lookup: CDR1 SGHDT, CDR2 YYEEEE. This CDR3 has 14 residues. The V and J ends lost 1 base and 7 bases respectively, with 15 bases between them. The CDR3 coding sequence is TGTGCCAGCAGCTTGCAGGGCCCGTCTCGGGAGCAGTACTTC. Translated: CASSLQGPSREQYF.

The chain uses TRBV7-9 and TRBJ2-1; D is unclear. The CDR3 runs to 13 residues. Germline V gene data show CDR1 as SEHNR and CDR2 as FQNEAQ (reference sequence). V shed 5 bases and J shed 8 bases, with 13 bases lying between them. CDR3 loop: CASSPPLVDEQFF. As DNA, the CDR3 is TGTGCCAGCAGCCCTCCCCTCGTAGATGAGCAGTTCTTC. Combining the CDR3 with reference TRBV7-9 and TRBJ2-1 gives the whole variable domain DTGVSQNPRHKITKRGQNVTFRCDPISEHNRLYWYRQTLGQGPEFLTYFQNEAQLEKSRLLSDRFSAERPKGSFSTLEIQRTEQGDSAMYLCASSPPLVDEQFFGPGTRLTVL.

The V call is TRBV7-2, the J call TRBJ1-1, with D possibly matching TRBD1 (6 bases). Trimming took off 2 bases at V and 0 bases at J, with 10 bases between the two ends. CDR3 length equals 15 residues. Germline values: CDR1 SGHTA, CDR2 FQGNSA. The CDR3 nucleotides read TGTGCCAGCAGCTTAAGCAGGGGCATGAACACTGAAGCTTTCTTT. Translated: CASSLSRGMNTEAFF.

This clone appeared a single time. V gene TRBV18 combines with J gene TRBJ2-1, with D maybe TRBD2 (6 bases). The CDR3 runs 17 residues. The germline V gene has CDR1 KGHSH and CDR2 LQKENI. Trimming cost V 5 bases and J 4 bases, with 21 bases left between them. The CDR3 DNA reads as TGTGCCAGCTCAGCCAGAGGGCGGGACTCAATTTACAATGAGCAGTTCTTC. The encoded protein is CASSARGRDSIYNEQFF.

The V gene is TRBV4-2, the J gene TRBJ1-5; D gene uncertain. Germline V gene lookup returns CDR1 LGHNA and CDR2 YNFKEQ. The V end lost 1 base, the J end lost 7 bases, and 11 bases lay between the germline ends. The CDR3 has 14 residues. The CDR3 DNA reads as TGTGCCAGCAGCCAAGCCACCGGGAACCAGCCCCAGCATTTT. Translating it yields CASSQATGNQPQHF.

This chain joins TRBV24-1 and TRBJ2-3; D is undetermined. The CDR3 consists of 14 residues. Per the germline V gene, CDR1 is KGHDR and CDR2 is SFDVKD. Between the trimmed V and J ends, which lost 2 bases and 3 bases, there was a span of 8 bases. The CDR3 loop is CATSDSDGTDTQYF. DNA for the CDR3: TGTGCCACCAGTGATTCCGACGGGACAGATACGCAGTATTTT.

This clone occurred a few times. The chain links TRBV29-1 to TRBJ1-5; 7 bases match TRBD1. The CDR3 totals 14 residues. V lost 7 bases and J lost 3; bases outside the gene matches: 9. Germline CDR1 and CDR2: SQVTM and ANQGSEA. The CDR3 region is CSASGTVPNQPQHF. The CDR3 nucleotides read TGCAGCGCCTCCGGGACAGTCCCCAATCAGCCCCAGCATTTT.

This clone was recorded only once. The V and J genes are TRBV6-1 and TRBJ2-1, with D maybe TRBD1 (5 bases). The CDR3 spans 13 residues. V lost 2 bases and J 12 bases, leaving 14 bases between the germline ends. CDR1 is MNHNS and CDR2 is SASEGT in the germline V gene. The CDR3 sequence is CASSERQPWGQFF. As DNA, the CDR3 is TGTGCCAGCAGTGAACGACAGCCCTGGGGGCAGTTCTTC.

Written as DNA, the CDR3 is TGTGCCAGCAGCCAAGGTGAGAGAGAAGCTTTCTTT. Residues: CASSQGEREAFF. The chain carries TRBV3-1 (or the pseudogene TRBV3-2) and TRBJ1-1; D not resolved. Germline V lookup: CDR1 LGHDT, CDR2 YNNKEL (reference sequence). This CDR3 region has 12 residues. The germline V and J ends were trimmed by 1 base and 8 bases, with 8 bases remaining between them.

This clone has a handful of counts. The chain combines TRBV20-1 with TRBJ2-5; the match to TRBD2 covers 7 bases. V shed 3 bases and J 5 bases; nucleotides not matched to a gene: 9. The CDR3 has 14 residues. Germline V CDR1 and CDR2: DFQATT, SNEGSKA (reference sequence). The CDR3 loop reads CSASRGRGSETQYF. DNA of the CDR3: TGCAGTGCTAGTCGTGGGAGGGGTAGTGAGACCCAGTACTTC.

V and J are TRBV19 and TRBJ2-1; 11 bases agree with TRBD2. In germline, CDR1 is LNHDA, CDR2 SQIVND (reference sequence). V trimming: 5 bases; J trimming: 2 bases; junction bases outside the gene matches: 5. The CDR3 runs to 16 residues. The CDR3 DNA reads as TGTGCCAGTAGTCTTATAGCGGGAGGGGCCTACAATGAGCAGTTCTTC. Residues: CASSLIAGGAYNEQFF.

This chain links TRBV5-1 with TRBJ2-7; the match to TRBD1 covers 10 bases. In germline, CDR1 is SGHRS, CDR2 YFSETQ. Germline trimming cut 6 bases from V and 7 bases from J; bases unmatched to any gene: 10. This CDR3 has 14 amino acids. For the CDR3, the DNA is TGCGCCAGCACAACCGGGACAGGGGCGGGGGAGCAGTACTTC. Translation gives CASTTGTGAGEQYF.

The V call is TRBV14, the J call TRBJ2-1; TRBD2 matches 9 bases. Germline CDR1 SGHDN, CDR2 FVKESK. V lost 4 bases to trimming and J lost 4 bases; unmatched junction nucleotides: 5. This CDR3 is 15 amino acids long. CDR3 nucleotides: TGTGCCAGCAGCCCACGGACTAGCGCGTACAATGAGCAGTTCTTC. Its translation is CASSPRTSAYNEQFF.

This clone is a singleton in its sample. The chain couples TRBV5-1 to TRBJ2-1, with 10 positions matching TRBD2. CDR3 size: 16 residues. J lost 3 bases, V lost 4 bases, and 7 bases had no gene match. In germline, CDR1 is SGHRS, CDR2 YFSETQ. The CDR3 nucleotides read TGCGCCAGCAGCCCTATTATAGCGGGAGGCTACAATGAGCAGTTCTTC. Amino acid sequence: CASSPIIAGGYNEQFF.

Ten or more counts support this clone. V is TRBV15 and J is TRBJ1-5; D is perhaps TRBD1 (5 bases). This CDR3 contains 16 residues. CDR1 and CDR2 (germline): LNHNV, YYDKDF (reference sequence). V was cut by 1 base and J by 4 bases, with 14 bases left in between. CDR3 sequence (DNA): TGTGCCACCAGCAGAGCGGGGGAAACCAAAAATCAGCCCCAGCATTTT. It codes for CATSRAGETKNQPQHF.

The V gene is TRBV25-1, the J gene TRBJ2-7, with 9 bases lining up with TRBD1. This CDR3 contains 15 residues. Unmatched junction bases numbered 8, after V lost 2 bases and J lost 6 bases. The germline V gene encodes CDR1 MGHDK and CDR2 SYGVNS. CDR3 sequence reads: CASSETWGQGPEQYF. CDR3 bases: TGTGCCAGCAGTGAAACGTGGGGACAGGGCCCCGAGCAGTACTTC.